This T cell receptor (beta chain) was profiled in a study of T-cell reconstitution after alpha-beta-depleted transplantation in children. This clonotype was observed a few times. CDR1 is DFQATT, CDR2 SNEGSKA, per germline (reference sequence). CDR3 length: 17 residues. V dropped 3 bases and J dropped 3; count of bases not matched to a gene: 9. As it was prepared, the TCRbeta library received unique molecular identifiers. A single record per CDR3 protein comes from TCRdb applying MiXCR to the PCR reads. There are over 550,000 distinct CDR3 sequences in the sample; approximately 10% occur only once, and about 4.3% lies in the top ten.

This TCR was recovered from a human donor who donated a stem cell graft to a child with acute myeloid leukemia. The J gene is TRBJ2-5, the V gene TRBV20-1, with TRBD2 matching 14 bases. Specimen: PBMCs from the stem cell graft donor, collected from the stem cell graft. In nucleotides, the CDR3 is TGCAGTGCTAGTCCTTGGACTAGCGGGAGGAGAAAAGAGACCCAGTACTTC. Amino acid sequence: CSASPWTSGRRKETQYF.